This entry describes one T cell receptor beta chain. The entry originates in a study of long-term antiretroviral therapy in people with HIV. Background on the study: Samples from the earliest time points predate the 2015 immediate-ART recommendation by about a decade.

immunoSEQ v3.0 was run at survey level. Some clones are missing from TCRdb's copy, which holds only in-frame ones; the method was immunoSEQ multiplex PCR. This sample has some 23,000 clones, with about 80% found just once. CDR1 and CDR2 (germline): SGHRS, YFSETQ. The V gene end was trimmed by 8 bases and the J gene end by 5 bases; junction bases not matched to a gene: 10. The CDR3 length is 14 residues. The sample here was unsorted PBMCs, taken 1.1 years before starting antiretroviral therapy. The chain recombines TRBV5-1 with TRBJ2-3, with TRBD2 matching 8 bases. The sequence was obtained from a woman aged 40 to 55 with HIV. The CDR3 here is CASQVRGEVDTQYF. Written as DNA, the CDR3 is TGCGCCAGTCAGGTGCGGGGGGAAGTAGATACGCAGTATTTT.